The 6 T cell receptor beta chains reported below all come from one sample, sequenced in a study of T-cell memory formation after mild COVID-19. TCRdb processed the 5' RACE reads anew with MiXCR; each CDR3 protein has one entry. The table lists 350,000 to 450,000 distinct CDR3 sequences, around 27% of them singletons, with about 13% in the top ten. The sequenced sample was PBMCs or a T cell subset sorted from them (not recorded which). These receptors all come from an adult woman who had mild COVID-19 (a few samples of this study predate the infection). Cell type and time point are not known.

The V call is TRBV20-1, the J call TRBJ2-3; 13 positions match TRBD2. Germline V lookup: CDR1 DFQATT, CDR2 SNEGSKA (reference sequence). The CDR3 has 14 residues. Trimming at V came to 3 bases and at J to 5 bases, leaving 2 bases not matched to a gene. The CDR3 bases are TGCAGTGCTAGGGGACTAGCGGGGAGAGATACGCAGTATTTT. It encodes CSARGLAGRDTQYF.

This clonotype has just a few counts. The chain links TRBV5-1 to TRBJ1-1; no definite D call. V lost 0 bases and J lost 3, with 6 bases in between. The CDR3 is 13 residues long. Germline assignment: CDR1 SGHRS and CDR2 YFSETQ. DNA for the CDR3: TGCGCCAGCAGCTTGGTACAGCACACTGAAGCTTTCTTT. It yields the protein CASSLVQHTEAFF.

J is TRBJ1-3 and V is TRBV6-1; weak D call: TRBD1 (6 bases). Deletions cut 4 bases from V and 7 bases from J, with 17 bases between. Germline loops: CDR1 MNHNS, CDR2 SASEGT. The CDR3 sequence is 15 residues long. The chain's CDR3 is CASSAGGPSRNTIYF. In DNA form, the CDR3 reads TGTGCCAGCAGTGCGGGGGGCCCCTCTCGGAACACCATATATTTT.

The CDR3 DNA reads as TGTGCCAGCAGCATGGACGGCCCGAACACTGAAGCTTTCTTT. Translation: CASSMDGPNTEAFF. The chain combines TRBV11-3 with TRBJ1-1; unclear D gene. This CDR3 region has 14 residues. Germline assignment: CDR1 SGHNT and CDR2 YENEEA. The V end lost 5 bases, the J end lost 1 base, and 11 bases lay between the germline ends.

As DNA, the CDR3 is TGTGCCAGCAGCCAAGATGTGACTAGCGGTCTATCACTAGCCAAAAACATTCAGTACTTC. Translation: CASSQDVTSGLSLAKNIQYF. V usage is TRBV14 and J usage is TRBJ2-4, with 9 bases aligning to TRBD2. Trimming took 0 bases from V and 0 from J; bases not matched to a gene: 12. The germline V gene has CDR1 SGHDN and CDR2 FVKESK. The CDR3 loop spans 20 amino acids.

This clonotype showed up just a few times. The chain is built from TRBV7-9 and TRBJ2-2; D ambiguous. Germline V gene data show CDR1 as SEHNR and CDR2 as FQNEAQ (reference sequence). V lost 5 bases to trimming and J lost 6 bases, with 1 base between them. The CDR3 runs to 10 residues. CDR3 in DNA: TGTGCCAGCAGCCCCGGGGAGCTGTTTTTT. It yields the protein CASSPGELFF.